Below, 25 T cell receptor beta chains from the same sample are listed, as sequenced in a study of response to subunit inactivated influenza vaccine. TCRdb analysed the RT-PCR reads with MiXCR anew, one entry per CDR3 protein. The sample records a few hundred thousand distinct CDR3 sequences, roughly a fifth being singletons. This material consisted of PBMCs from blood, taken less than 22 months after vaccination. These receptors were collected from a man aged 50 to 69 who received an inactivated influenza vaccine.

This clonotype was counted a few times. This rearrangement joins TRBV20-1 to TRBJ1-4; D is uncertain. V lost 6 bases and J lost 2, with 10 bases in between. Per the germline V gene, CDR1 is DFQATT and CDR2 is SNEGSKA (reference sequence). There are 13 residues in the CDR3. The chain's CDR3 is CSAQDVTNEKLFF. The CDR3 nucleotides are TGCAGTGCCCAGGACGTGACTAATGAAAAACTGTTTTTT.

V is TRBV25-1 and J is TRBJ2-1; either TRBD1 or TRBD2 may fit D (5 bases each). The CDR3 spans 14 residues. Trimming took 4 bases from V and 8 from J, leaving 15 bases between them. Looked up from germline, CDR1 is MGHDK and CDR2 is SYGVNS. The CDR3 sequence is CASSGLERGDEQFF. CDR3 DNA sequence: TGTGCCAGCAGTGGACTCGAGCGAGGGGATGAGCAGTTCTTC. Full variable domain (remainder filled in from reference TRBV25-1 and TRBJ2-1): EADIYQTPRYLVIGTGKKITLECSQTMGHDKMYWYQQDPGMELHLIHYSYGVNSTEKGDLSSESTVSRIRTEHFPLTLESARPSHTSQYLCASSGLERGDEQFFGPGTRLTVL.

This clonotype was counted between two and nine times. J is TRBJ2-1 and V is TRBV29-1, with 7 bases that match TRBD2. The CDR3 covers 13 residues. Germline CDR1 reads SQVTM; CDR2 reads ANQGSEA. After removal of 7 bases from V and 4 bases from J, the junction contained 7 bases not matched to a gene. This CDR3 reads CSANSGIYNEQFF. As DNA, the CDR3 is TGCAGCGCTAACAGCGGGATTTACAATGAGCAGTTCTTC.

The chain couples TRBV2 to TRBJ2-6; no clear D gene. CDR3 length equals 13 residues. With 3 bases removed from V and 4 bases from J, the gap between germline ends came to 4 bases. Germline-derived CDR1 and CDR2 are SNHLY and FYNNEI. The CDR3 here is CASSDVGANVLTF. The CDR3 DNA follows: TGTGCCAGCAGTGATGTGGGGGCCAACGTCCTGACTTTC.

This clonotype occurred a few times. This chain connects TRBV27 to TRBJ2-1; maybe TRBD1 (6 bases). The V gene lost 7 bases and the J gene lost 0 bases, with 13 bases spanning the gap. The germline gives CDR1 MNHEY, CDR2 SMNVEV (reference sequence). CDR3 length: 15 amino acids. The CDR3 spells CASIHRASSYNEQFF. CDR3 DNA sequence: TGTGCCAGCATACACAGGGCTAGCTCCTACAATGAGCAGTTCTTC.

The chain recombines TRBV5-1 with TRBJ1-4; a weak D match, TRBD1 (5 bases). V lost 3 bases and J lost 5, with 11 bases in between. The germline V gene encodes CDR1 SGHRS and CDR2 YFSETQ. The CDR3 extends over 14 amino acids. CDR3 nucleotides: TGCGCCAGCAGCTCCACGGCAGGGAATGAAAAACTGTTTTTT. Its translation: CASSSTAGNEKLFF.

The chain employs TRBV11-2 and TRBJ2-4; 8 nucleotides align to TRBD1. The CDR3 covers 13 residues. V shed 6 bases, J shed 9 bases, and the junction held 7 bases outside the gene matches. The germline CDR1 and CDR2 sequences are SGHAT and FQNNGV. CDR3 in amino acids: CASSLDRDRIQYF. The CDR3 region has the DNA TGTGCCAGCAGTTTGGACAGGGATCGCATTCAGTACTTC.

This clonotype was detected only a few times. The gene calls are TRBV29-1 and TRBJ2-1; D unclear. This CDR3 has 14 amino acids. Germline V gives CDR1 SQVTM, CDR2 ANQGSEA. Trimming shortened V by 4 bases and J by 3 bases, and 13 bases separated the two germline ends. The CDR3: CSVVIRGNYNEQFF. DNA for the CDR3: TGCAGCGTTGTAATCCGCGGAAACTACAATGAGCAGTTCTTC.

This clonotype was found many times. The rearrangement uses TRBV12-3 or TRBV12-4 and TRBJ1-6, with D perhaps matching TRBD1 (5 bases). The CDR3 is 15 residues long. V lost 4 bases and J lost 8, with 15 bases in between. CDR3 protein: CASSSQGRKHSPLHF. CDR3 bases: TGTGCCAGCAGTTCCCAGGGCAGGAAGCATTCACCCCTCCACTTT.

The rearrangement uses TRBV4-2 and TRBJ2-5, with D perhaps matching TRBD1 or TRBD2 (5 bases each). The V gene lost 3 bases and the J gene lost 3 bases, with 11 bases spanning the gap. The CDR3 runs to 14 residues. Germline CDR1 and CDR2: LGHNA and YNFKEQ. The CDR3 region is CASSQGTDEETQYF. CDR3 sequence (DNA): TGTGCCAGCAGCCAGGGGACGGATGAAGAGACCCAGTACTTC.

This clonotype occurred many times. CDR3 sequence (DNA): TGTGCCAGCAGTCCGGACACGGCGGCTGGCTACACCTTC. Residues: CASSPDTAAGYTF. The rearrangement links TRBV2 to TRBJ1-2; weak D call: TRBD1 (5 bases). In germline, CDR1 is SNHLY, CDR2 FYNNEI. There are 13 residues in the CDR3. The V end was cut by 5 bases, the J end by 7 bases, with 14 bases between. The full variable domain, completed using reference TRBV2 and TRBJ1-2, is EPEVTQTPSHQVTQMGQEVILRCVPISNHLYFYWYRQILGQKVEFLVSFYNNEISEKSEIFDDQFSVERPDGSNFTLKIRSTKLEDSAMYFCASSPDTAAGYTFGSGTRLTVV.

This clonotype was seen a handful of times. The genes are TRBV4-1 and TRBJ1-3; 8 bases line up with TRBD1. The V gene end was trimmed by 1 base and the J gene end by 4 bases; junction bases not matched to a gene: 12. Germline-derived CDR1 and CDR2 are MGHRA and YSYEKL. The CDR3 contains 18 residues. As DNA, the CDR3 is TGCGCCAGCAGCCAAGTACGGACAGGGAAGCGCCTGGGAAACACCATATATTTT. This encodes CASSQVRTGKRLGNTIYF.

This clonotype was seen a single time. The chain recombines TRBV11-1 with TRBJ2-1; 10 bases agree with TRBD2. The CDR3 covers 15 residues. Germline trimming cut 8 bases from V and 7 bases from J; bases unmatched to any gene: 11. Germline V gives CDR1 SGHAT, CDR2 FQDESV (reference sequence). CDR3 coding DNA: TGTGCCAGCGACTTAGCGGGAGGAGAAGGGAATGAGCAGTTCTTC. The encoded protein is CASDLAGGEGNEQFF.

The rearrangement uses TRBV5-1 and TRBJ2-1; 7 bases align to TRBD1. This CDR3 spans 14 amino acids. The V and J ends lost 2 bases and 8 bases, in that order; junction bases with no gene match: 7. The germline gives CDR1 SGHRS, CDR2 YFSETQ. The CDR3 spells CASSFLTGSYEQFF. The CDR3 nucleotides read TGCGCCAGCAGCTTTCTGACAGGGTCTTATGAGCAGTTCTTC. Combining the CDR3 with reference TRBV5-1 and TRBJ2-1 gives the whole variable domain KAGVTQTPRYLIKTRGQQVTLSCSPISGHRSVSWYQQTPGQGLQFLFEYFSETQRNKGNFPGRFSGRQFSNSRSEMNVSTLELGDSALYLCASSFLTGSYEQFFGPGTRLTVL.

There are many counts of this clonotype. The V call is TRBV7-6, the J call TRBJ1-2, with 7 bases that match TRBD1. This CDR3 region has 14 residues. Trimming removed 4 bases from V and 6 bases from J; junction bases left unmatched: 8. Germline V lookup: CDR1 SGHVS, CDR2 FNYEAQ. The CDR3 region has the DNA TGTGCCAGCAGCTCCTCGGCAGGGGGGGATGGCTACACCTTC. This sequence encodes CASSSSAGGDGYTF. The full variable domain, in which reference TRBV7-6 and TRBJ1-2 provide the parts outside the CDR3, is GAGVSQSPRYKVTKRGQDVALRCDPISGHVSLYWYRQALGQGPEFLTYFNYEAQQDKSGLPNDRFSAERPEGSISTLTIQRTEQRDSAMYRCASSSSAGGDGYTFGSGTRLTVV.

This clonotype was counted a few times. The rearrangement uses TRBV11-2 and TRBJ1-2; 7 nucleotides match TRBD1. Germline V lookup: CDR1 SGHAT, CDR2 FQNNGV. V shed 4 bases, J shed 0 bases, and the junction held 8 bases outside the gene matches. The CDR3 totals 16 residues. CDR3 nucleotide sequence: TGTGCCAGCAGCTCCCTCCGGGACAGACCTAACTATGGCTACACCTTC. It yields the protein CASSSLRDRPNYGYTF.

This clonotype occurred a few times. This chain joins TRBV10-3 and TRBJ1-3; 9 positions agree with TRBD1. The germline V gene encodes CDR1 ENHRY and CDR2 SYGVKD. V dropped 3 bases and J dropped 2; count of bases not matched to a gene: 2. CDR3 size: 15 residues. CDR3 bases: TGTGCCATCAGTGACTGGGACAGGGCTGGAAACACCATATATTTT. Translating gives CAISDWDRAGNTIYF.

This clonotype was counted between two and nine times. The V gene is TRBV12-3 or TRBV12-4, the J gene TRBJ2-2; D tentatively reads TRBD1 or TRBD2 (5 bases each). V was shortened by 3 bases and J by 5 bases, with 13 bases between the two germline ends. This CDR3 contains 15 residues. Written as DNA, the CDR3 is TGTGCCAGCAGTTTTTCCGGGGCTCGGACCGGGGAGCTGTTTTTT. This encodes CASSFSGARTGELFF.

This clonotype has a handful of counts. The CDR3 region has the DNA TGTGCCACCAGTGATTTCTCTTTCACAGATACGCAGTATTTT. This encodes CATSDFSFTDTQYF. J is TRBJ2-3 and V is TRBV24-1; D is unclear. The CDR3 covers 14 residues. V shed 1 base and J shed 2 bases, with 6 bases lying between them. Germline CDR1 reads KGHDR; CDR2 reads SFDVKD.

The genes are TRBV3-1 and TRBJ2-7; 7 positions agree with TRBD1. J was trimmed by 6 bases and V by 1 base; bases with no gene match: 12. The CDR3 sequence is 16 residues long. CDR1 is LGHDT and CDR2 is YNNKEL in the germline V gene (reference sequence). CDR3 region: CASSQGKTTGVAEQYF. CDR3 coding DNA: TGTGCCAGCAGCCAAGGAAAGACAACAGGGGTTGCCGAGCAGTACTTC.

This clonotype showed up many times. V usage is TRBV20-1 and J usage is TRBJ2-1; TRBD2 aligns across 15 bases. Germline CDR1 and CDR2: DFQATT and SNEGSKA (reference sequence). CDR3 length equals 16 residues. Trimming at V came to 0 bases and at J to 7 bases, leaving 4 bases not matched to a gene. The CDR3 DNA reads as TGCAGTGCTAGAGACCCCGGGACTAGCGGGAGGAATGAGCAGTTCTTC. Encoded protein: CSARDPGTSGRNEQFF.

In this sample, this clonotype turned up a few times. This chain uses TRBV5-6 with TRBJ1-4; maybe TRBD1 (6 bases). The CDR3 spans 15 residues. Trimming removed 4 bases from V and 4 bases from J, with 14 bases in between. CDR1 is SGHDT, CDR2 YYEEEE, per germline. The CDR3 spells CASSPVTGRNEKLFF. Here the CDR3 DNA reads TGTGCCAGCAGCCCAGTGACAGGCCGTAATGAAAAACTGTTTTTT.

This clonotype was observed a handful of times. J is TRBJ1-1 and V is TRBV12-3 or TRBV12-4; 7 nucleotides align to TRBD1. Unmatched junction bases numbered 10, after V lost 7 bases and J lost 8 bases. The CDR3 covers 13 residues. CDR3 bases: TGTGCCAGCAACAGAGGGACAGCATTAGAAGCTTTCTTT. It specifies CASNRGTALEAFF.

The chain joins TRBV7-2 to TRBJ2-3, with D maybe TRBD2 (6 bases). Germline assignment: CDR1 SGHTA and CDR2 FQGNSA. CDR3 length: 16 residues. V was shortened by 5 bases and J by 2 bases, with 17 bases between the two germline ends. CDR3 residues: CASSLPPGGTTDTQYF. CDR3 nucleotides: TGTGCCAGCAGCCTCCCCCCCGGAGGGACCACAGATACGCAGTATTTT.

The chain has TRBV27 and TRBJ1-2; D is perhaps TRBD1 (5 bases). Trimming removed 8 bases at V and 6 bases at J, with 16 bases between. CDR1 is MNHEY and CDR2 is SMNVEV in the germline V gene (reference sequence). This CDR3 spans 13 amino acids. The chain's CDR3 is CASSKGPGDGYTF. The CDR3 nucleotides read TGTGCCAGCTCCAAGGGCCCGGGGGATGGCTACACCTTC.